This TCR beta chain stems from a study of Graves' ophthalmopathy and Graves' hyperthyroidism. Study-wide context: Researchers obtained peripheral blood at initial diagnosis, before any treatment had begun.

None of the included patients had other autoimmune diseases, uncontrolled infections, pregnancy or lactation, as these led to exclusion. Concerning this clonotype: What it recognizes is unknown.

Findings and limits, study-wide: The model predicted progression of ophthalmopathy with a sensitivity of roughly 70%, and its specificity was 72% to 85%. Appearing in blood as well were most expanded thyroid clonotypes above 0.001 frequency.

The authors amplified TCR beta CDR3 regions, and they did so from RNA transcripts for repertoire sequencing. HTBI-primed first-round RT-PCR preceded second-round multiplex PCR. A single record per CDR3 protein comes from TCRdb applying MiXCR to the multiplex PCR reads. The profile shows about 620,000 distinct CDR3 sequences, 20% to 25% of them singletons. Sequencing was done on a sample of peripheral blood. The TCR comes from a woman aged 18-29 years with stable Graves' hyperthyroidism. Some clones in this sample may be carry-over from other donors' samples.

As DNA, the CDR3 is TGTGCCATCAGTGAGCGCACTGAAGCTTTCTTT. It translates to CAISERTEAFF. This rearrangement joins TRBV10-3 to TRBJ1-1, with D uncertain. V lost 2 bases and J 4 bases, leaving 2 bases between the germline ends. Germline CDR1 and CDR2: ENHRY and SYGVKD. CDR3 size: 11 residues.